What follows describes a single T cell receptor (beta chain). Its specificity is not known. Primers: 60 Vbeta forward and 13 Jbeta reverse. TCRdb keeps only in-frame clones here, not all; method: immunoSEQ multiplex PCR. This sample carries fewer than 110,000 clones, roughly 71% of them seen once, and the ten largest clones take 8.5% to 12%. The data are from a study of cytomegalovirus exposure and HLA in healthy donors. Findings of the study overall: Most TCRs appeared rarely, but some public TCRs recurred in many donors.

The receptor comes from a man in his fifties or sixties in good health and CMV-seronegative. Specimen: PBMCs.

The chain's CDR3 is CAISDPGGSDTQYF. The CDR3 bases are TGTGCCATCAGTGACCCGGGGGGGTCGGATACGCAGTATTTT. The genes are TRBV10-3 and TRBJ2-3; TRBD2 matches 8 bases. CDR1 is ENHRY and CDR2 is SYGVKD in the germline V gene. This CDR3 spans 14 amino acids. J gave up 6 bases and V 3 bases, and 5 bases lay outside the gene matches.